This TCR beta chain was retrieved from a study of blood T cell repertoires in COVID-19. Study-wide context: Both acute and convalescent COVID-19 samples were obtained from the United States, Italy and Spain. Nucleic acid was either cDNA or gDNA, and it came from T cells, B-cell-depleted T cells, or PBMCs.

Authors' methods: Amplification of reference gene primers provided the estimated nucleated cell counts. Sequencing was performed with immunoSEQ multiplex PCR; in TCRdb, only in-frame clones are kept and a portion is missing. That table supplies the V and J calls and clone size; D and trimming were determined from the DNA. This table holds more than 150,000 clones, around 84% found once. The CDR3 covers 14 residues. J was trimmed by 4 bases and V by 8 bases; bases with no gene match: 5. Germline assignment: CDR1 LNHDA and CDR2 SQIVND (reference sequence). The chain employs TRBV19 and TRBJ1-5, with TRBD1 matching 10 bases. The receptor comes from a man aged 25-45 years with active or convalescent COVID-19. The sample comprised peripheral blood. CDR3 coding DNA: TGTGCCAGTGGCCTGGACAGGGGGAATCAGCCCCAGCATTTT. This sequence encodes CASGLDRGNQPQHF.